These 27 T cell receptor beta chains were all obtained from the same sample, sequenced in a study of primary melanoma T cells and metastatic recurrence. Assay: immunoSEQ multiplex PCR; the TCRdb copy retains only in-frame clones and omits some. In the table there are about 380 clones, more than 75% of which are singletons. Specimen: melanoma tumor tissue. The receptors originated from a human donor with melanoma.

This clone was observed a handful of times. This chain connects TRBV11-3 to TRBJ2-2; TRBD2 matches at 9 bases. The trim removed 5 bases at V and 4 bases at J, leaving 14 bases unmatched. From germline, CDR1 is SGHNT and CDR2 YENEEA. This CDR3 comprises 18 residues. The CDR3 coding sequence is TGTGCCAGCAGCCCGGGACTAGCACAAATCTGGGGCACCGGGGAGCTGTTTTTT. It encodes CASSPGLAQIWGTGELFF.

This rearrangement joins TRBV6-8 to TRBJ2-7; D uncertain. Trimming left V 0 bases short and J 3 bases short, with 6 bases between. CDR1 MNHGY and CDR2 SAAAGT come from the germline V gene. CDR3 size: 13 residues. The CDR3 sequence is CASSYSAGYEQYF. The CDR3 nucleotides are TGTGCCAGCAGTTACTCGGCTGGCTACGAGCAGTACTTC.

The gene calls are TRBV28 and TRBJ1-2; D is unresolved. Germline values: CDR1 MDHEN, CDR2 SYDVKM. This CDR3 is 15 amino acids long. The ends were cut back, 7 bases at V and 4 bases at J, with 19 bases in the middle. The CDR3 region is CASTLGSDGRYGYTF. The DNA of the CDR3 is TGTGCCAGCACTTTGGGCTCGGACGGACGCTATGGCTACACCTTC.

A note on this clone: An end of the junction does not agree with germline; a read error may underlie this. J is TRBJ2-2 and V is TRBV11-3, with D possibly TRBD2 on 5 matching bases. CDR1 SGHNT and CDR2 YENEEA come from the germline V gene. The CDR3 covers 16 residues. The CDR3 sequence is CASSLVAQQNTGELFF. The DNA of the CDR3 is TGTGCCAGCAGCTTAGTGGCCCAACAAAACACCGGGGAACTGTTTTTT.

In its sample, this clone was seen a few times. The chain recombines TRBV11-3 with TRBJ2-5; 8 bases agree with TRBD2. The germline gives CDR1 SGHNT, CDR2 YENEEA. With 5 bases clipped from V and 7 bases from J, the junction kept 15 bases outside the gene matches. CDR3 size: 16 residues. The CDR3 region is CASSTTSGPGKGTQYF. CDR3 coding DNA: TGTGCCAGCAGCACAACTAGCGGACCGGGCAAAGGGACCCAGTACTTC. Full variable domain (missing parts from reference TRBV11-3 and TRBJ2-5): EAGVVQSPRYKIIEKKQPVAFWCNPISGHNTLYWYLQNLGQGPELLIRYENEEAVDDSQLPKDRFSAERLKGVDSTLKIQPAELGDSAVYLCASSTTSGPGKGTQYFGPGTRLLVL.

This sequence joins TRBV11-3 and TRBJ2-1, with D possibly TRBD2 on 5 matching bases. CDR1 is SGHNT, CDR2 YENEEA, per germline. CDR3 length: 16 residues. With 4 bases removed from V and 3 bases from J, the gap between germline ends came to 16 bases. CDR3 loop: CASSSLASPFYNEQFF. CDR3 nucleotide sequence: TGTGCCAGCAGCTCCTTGGCTAGCCCCTTCTACAATGAGCAGTTCTTC.

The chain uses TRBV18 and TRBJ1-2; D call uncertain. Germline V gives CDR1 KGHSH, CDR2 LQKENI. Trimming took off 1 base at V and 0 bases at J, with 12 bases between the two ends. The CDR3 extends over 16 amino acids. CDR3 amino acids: CASSPRYKGSNYGYTF. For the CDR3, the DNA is TGTGCCAGCTCACCACGCTACAAGGGATCTAACTATGGCTACACCTTC.

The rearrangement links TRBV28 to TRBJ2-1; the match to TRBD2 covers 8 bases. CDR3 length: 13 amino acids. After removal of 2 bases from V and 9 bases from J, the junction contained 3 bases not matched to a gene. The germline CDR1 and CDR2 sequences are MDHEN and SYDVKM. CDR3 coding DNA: TGTGCCAGCAGTTTAGGCACTAGCGGTGAGCAGTTCTTC. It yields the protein CASSLGTSGEQFF.

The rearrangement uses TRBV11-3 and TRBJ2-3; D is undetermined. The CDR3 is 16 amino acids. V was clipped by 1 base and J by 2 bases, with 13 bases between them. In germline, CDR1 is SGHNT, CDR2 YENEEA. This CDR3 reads CASSLGVGLYTDTQYF. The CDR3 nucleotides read TGTGCCAGCAGCTTAGGGGTGGGCTTATACACAGATACGCAGTATTTT.

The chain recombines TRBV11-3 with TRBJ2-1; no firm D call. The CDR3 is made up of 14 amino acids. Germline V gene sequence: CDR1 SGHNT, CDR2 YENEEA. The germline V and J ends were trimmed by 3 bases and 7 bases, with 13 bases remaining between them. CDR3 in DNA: TGTGCCAGCAGCTTGGATGGGGTTGGGAATGAGCAGTTCTTC. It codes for CASSLDGVGNEQFF. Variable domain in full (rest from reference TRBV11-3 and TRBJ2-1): EAGVVQSPRYKIIEKKQPVAFWCNPISGHNTLYWYLQNLGQGPELLIRYENEEAVDDSQLPKDRFSAERLKGVDSTLKIQPAELGDSAVYLCASSLDGVGNEQFFGPGTRLTVL.

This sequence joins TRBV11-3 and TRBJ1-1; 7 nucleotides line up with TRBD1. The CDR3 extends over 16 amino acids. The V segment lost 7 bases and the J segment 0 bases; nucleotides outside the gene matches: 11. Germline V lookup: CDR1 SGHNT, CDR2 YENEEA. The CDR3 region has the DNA TGTGCCAGCACCACTGAGGGGGCCCTAATGAACACTGAAGCTTTCTTT. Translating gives CASTTEGALMNTEAFF.

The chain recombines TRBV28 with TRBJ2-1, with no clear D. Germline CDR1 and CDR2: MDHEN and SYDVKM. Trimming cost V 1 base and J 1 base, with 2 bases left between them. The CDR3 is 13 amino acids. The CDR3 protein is CASSLYSYNEQFF. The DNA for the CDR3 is TGTGCCAGCAGTTTATATTCCTACAATGAGCAGTTCTTC.

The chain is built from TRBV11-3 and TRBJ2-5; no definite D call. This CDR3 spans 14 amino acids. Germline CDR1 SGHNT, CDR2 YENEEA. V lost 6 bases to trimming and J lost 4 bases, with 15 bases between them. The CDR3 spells CASSSDPPLETQYF. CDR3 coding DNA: TGTGCCAGCAGTTCGGACCCGCCCCTAGAGACCCAGTACTTC.

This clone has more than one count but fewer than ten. For the CDR3, the DNA is TGTGCCAGCAGCTTGGGCGGACTAAGCACAGATACGCAGTATTTT. The encoded protein is CASSLGGLSTDTQYF. This chain connects TRBV11-3 to TRBJ2-3; D perhaps matches TRBD2 (6 bases). From germline, CDR1 is SGHNT and CDR2 YENEEA. V was pared by 3 bases and J by 0 bases, with 10 bases between. The CDR3 is made up of 15 amino acids.

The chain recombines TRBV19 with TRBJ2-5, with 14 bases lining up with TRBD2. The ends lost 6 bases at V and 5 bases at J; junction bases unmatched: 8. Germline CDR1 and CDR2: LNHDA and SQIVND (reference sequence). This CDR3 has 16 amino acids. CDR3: CASSRGTSGRSETQYF. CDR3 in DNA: TGTGCCAGTAGCCGAGGGACTAGCGGGAGAAGTGAGACCCAGTACTTC.

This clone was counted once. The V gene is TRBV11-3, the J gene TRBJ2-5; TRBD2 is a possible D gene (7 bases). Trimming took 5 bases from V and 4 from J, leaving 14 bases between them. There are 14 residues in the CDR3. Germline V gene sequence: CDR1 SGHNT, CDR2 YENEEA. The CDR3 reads CASSLGGGGETQYF. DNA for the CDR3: TGTGCCAGCAGCCTTGGAGGGGGGGGAGAGACCCAGTACTTC.

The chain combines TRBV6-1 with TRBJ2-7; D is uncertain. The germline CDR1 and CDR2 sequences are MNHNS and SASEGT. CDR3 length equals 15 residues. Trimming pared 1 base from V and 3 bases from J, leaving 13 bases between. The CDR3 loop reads CASSEEVVRVYEQYF. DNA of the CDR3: TGTGCCAGCAGTGAAGAGGTAGTTCGGGTCTACGAGCAGTACTTC.

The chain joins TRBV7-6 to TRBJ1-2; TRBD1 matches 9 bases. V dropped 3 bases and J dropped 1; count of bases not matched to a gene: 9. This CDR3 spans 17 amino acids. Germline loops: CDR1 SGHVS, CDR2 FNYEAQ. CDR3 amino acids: CASSLVWWDRDNYGYTF. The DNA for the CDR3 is TGTGCCAGCAGCTTGGTCTGGTGGGACAGGGATAACTATGGCTACACCTTC.

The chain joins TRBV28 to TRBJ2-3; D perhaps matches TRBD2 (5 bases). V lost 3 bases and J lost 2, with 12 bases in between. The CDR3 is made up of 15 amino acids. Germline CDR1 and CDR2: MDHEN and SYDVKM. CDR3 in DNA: TGTGCCAGCAGTTTGGGCAGCGGAGCCACAGATACGCAGTATTTT. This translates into CASSLGSGATDTQYF.

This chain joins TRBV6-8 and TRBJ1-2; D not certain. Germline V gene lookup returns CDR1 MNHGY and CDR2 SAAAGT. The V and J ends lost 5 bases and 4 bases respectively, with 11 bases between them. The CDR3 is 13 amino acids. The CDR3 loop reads CASSRTGLYGYTF. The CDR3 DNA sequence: TGTGCCAGCAGTCGGACCGGACTCTATGGCTACACCTTC.

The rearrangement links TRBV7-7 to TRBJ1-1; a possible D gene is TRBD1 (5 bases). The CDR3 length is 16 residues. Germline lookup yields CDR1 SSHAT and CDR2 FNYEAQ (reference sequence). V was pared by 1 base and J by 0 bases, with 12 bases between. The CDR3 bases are TGTGCCAGCAGCTTAGTAAGGGGCCCTTTGAACACTGAAGCTTTCTTT. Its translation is CASSLVRGPLNTEAFF.

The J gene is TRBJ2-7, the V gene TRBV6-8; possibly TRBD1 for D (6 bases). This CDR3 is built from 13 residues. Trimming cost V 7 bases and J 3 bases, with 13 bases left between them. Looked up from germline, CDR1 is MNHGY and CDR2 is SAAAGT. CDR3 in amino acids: CASNGDMNYEQYF. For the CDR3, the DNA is TGTGCCAGCAACGGGGACATGAACTACGAGCAGTACTTC.

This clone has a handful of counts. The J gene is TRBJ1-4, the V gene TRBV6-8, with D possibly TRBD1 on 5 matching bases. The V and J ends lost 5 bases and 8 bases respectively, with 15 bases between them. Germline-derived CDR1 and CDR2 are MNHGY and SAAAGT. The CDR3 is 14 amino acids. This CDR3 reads CASSAKSGTEKLFF. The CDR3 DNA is TGTGCCAGCAGTGCAAAGTCCGGGACCGAAAAACTGTTTTTT.

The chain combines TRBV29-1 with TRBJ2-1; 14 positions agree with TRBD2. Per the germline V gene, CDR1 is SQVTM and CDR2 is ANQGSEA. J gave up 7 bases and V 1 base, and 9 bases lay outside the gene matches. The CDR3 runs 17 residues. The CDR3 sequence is CSVEATSGRASGNEQFF. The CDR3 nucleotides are TGCAGCGTTGAAGCGACTAGCGGGAGGGCCTCTGGTAATGAGCAGTTCTTC.

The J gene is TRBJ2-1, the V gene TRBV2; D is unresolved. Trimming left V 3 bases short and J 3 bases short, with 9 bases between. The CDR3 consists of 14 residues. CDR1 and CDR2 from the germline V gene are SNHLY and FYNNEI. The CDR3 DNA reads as TGTGCCAGCAGTGAGAGTGGGAACTACAATGAGCAGTTCTTC. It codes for CASSESGNYNEQFF.

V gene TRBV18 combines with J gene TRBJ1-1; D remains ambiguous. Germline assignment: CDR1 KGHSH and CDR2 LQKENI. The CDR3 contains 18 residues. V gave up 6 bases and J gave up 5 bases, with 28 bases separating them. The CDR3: CASSPAKHSAPRRTEAFF. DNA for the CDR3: TGTGCCAGCTCTCCCGCTAAACACAGTGCCCCTCGAAGAACTGAAGCTTTCTTT.

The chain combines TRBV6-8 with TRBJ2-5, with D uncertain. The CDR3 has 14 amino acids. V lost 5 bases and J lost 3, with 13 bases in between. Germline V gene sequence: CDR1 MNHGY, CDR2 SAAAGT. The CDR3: CASSHRFLKETQYF. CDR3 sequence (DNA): TGTGCCAGCAGTCATCGCTTCCTAAAAGAGACCCAGTACTTC.